These 14 T cell receptor beta chains share one sample of origin, sequenced in a study of blood T cell repertoires in COVID-19. Profiled with immunoSEQ multiplex PCR; TCRdb holds only in-frame clones, not every one. This table has fewer than 150,000 clones, approximately 77% appearing once. The sample taken for sequencing was peripheral blood. The source is a man at least 80 years old with acute or convalescent COVID-19.

The V call is TRBV4-2, the J call TRBJ2-5, with 7 bases lining up with TRBD2. The ends lost 0 bases at V and 1 base at J; junction bases unmatched: 2. The CDR3 is made up of 15 amino acids. Germline V gives CDR1 LGHNA, CDR2 YNFKEQ. CDR3 sequence reads: CASSQEGRGQETQYF. DNA for the CDR3: TGTGCCAGCAGCCAAGAGGGGAGGGGCCAAGAGACCCAGTACTTC.

This clone was detected a few times. The J gene is TRBJ2-5, the V gene TRBV29-1; TRBD2 matches 11 bases. The trim removed 4 bases at V and 7 bases at J, leaving 8 bases unmatched. The CDR3 consists of 14 residues. The V gene's germline CDR1 is SQVTM and CDR2 ANQGSEA. Here the CDR3 reads CSVVLSSGGWTQYF. CDR3 DNA: TGCAGCGTTGTGTTGTCTAGCGGGGGGTGGACCCAGTACTTC.

This clone was recorded once. V usage is TRBV6-5 and J usage is TRBJ2-7; a possible D gene is TRBD1 (5 bases). Germline V gene sequence: CDR1 MNHEY, CDR2 SVGAGI. Trimming removed 2 bases at V and 6 bases at J, with 11 bases between. The CDR3 has 13 residues. The CDR3 spells CASSYGRVSEQYF. The CDR3 bases are TGTGCCAGCAGTTACGGCAGGGTTTCCGAGCAGTACTTC.

This sequence joins TRBV29-1 and TRBJ1-1; TRBD1 aligns across 7 bases. The ends lost 2 bases at V and 5 bases at J; junction bases unmatched: 2. Germline V gives CDR1 SQVTM, CDR2 ANQGSEA. The CDR3 contains 12 residues. The CDR3 sequence is CSVETGATEAFF. The CDR3 coding sequence is TGCAGCGTTGAAACAGGGGCAACTGAAGCTTTCTTT.

The chain carries TRBV2 and TRBJ2-7, with D unclear. Germline CDR1 SNHLY, CDR2 FYNNEI. The ends were cut back, 7 bases at V and 2 bases at J, with 9 bases in the middle. The CDR3 is 12 residues long. This chain's CDR3 is CASKAGTYEQYF. The CDR3, as DNA: TGTGCCAGCAAGGCAGGTACCTACGAGCAGTACTTC. Together with reference TRBV2 and TRBJ2-7, the CDR3 gives the full variable domain: EPEVTQTPSHQVTQMGQEVILRCVPISNHLYFYWYRQILGQKVEFLVSFYNNEISEKSEIFDDQFSVERPDGSNFTLKIRSTKLEDSAMYFCASKAGTYEQYFGPGTRLTVT.

The chain uses TRBV29-1 and TRBJ2-3, with D possibly being TRBD2 (5 bases). V gave up 5 bases and J gave up 6 bases, with 27 bases separating them. The CDR3 runs 17 residues. CDR1 and CDR2 from the germline V gene are SQVTM and ANQGSEA. The CDR3 loop is CSVIYRASKATRDTQYF. The CDR3 nucleotides read TGCAGCGTTATTTATAGGGCTAGCAAAGCAACAAGGGATACGCAGTATTTT.

This sequence joins TRBV6-1 and TRBJ1-6, with D possibly being TRBD1 (5 bases). The CDR3 extends over 17 amino acids. Germline V CDR1 and CDR2: MNHNS, SASEGT. Trimming removed 4 bases from V and 4 bases from J, with 17 bases in between. In nucleotides, the CDR3 is TGTGCCAGCAGTGTAGAAACCGGGACTGCGTATAATTCACCCCTCCACTTT. Translating it yields CASSVETGTAYNSPLHF.

This chain links TRBV7-9 with TRBJ1-5, with D unclear. The CDR3 totals 13 residues. Trimming took 3 bases from V and 8 from J, leaving 11 bases between them. Germline lookup yields CDR1 SEHNR and CDR2 FQNEAQ (reference sequence). The DNA for the CDR3 is TGTGCCAGCAGCTTGGGCAGGTTTGAGCCCCAGCATTTT. It codes for CASSLGRFEPQHF. Full variable domain (outside the CDR3, taken from reference TRBV7-9 and TRBJ1-5): DTGVSQNPRHKITKRGQNVTFRCDPISEHNRLYWYRQTLGQGPEFLTYFQNEAQLEKSRLLSDRFSAERPKGSFSTLEIQRTEQGDSAMYLCASSLGRFEPQHFGDGTRLSIL.

The V gene is TRBV6-5, the J gene TRBJ1-3, with a weak D call TRBD1 (6 bases). This CDR3 is 15 amino acids long. Trimming stripped 4 bases from V and 1 base from J, with 11 bases between. CDR1 and CDR2 from the germline V gene are MNHEY and SVGAGI. The CDR3 spells CASSSTGKSGNTIYF. The CDR3, as DNA: TGTGCCAGCAGTTCTACAGGGAAGTCTGGAAACACCATATATTTT.

The rearrangement uses TRBV12-3 or TRBV12-4 and TRBJ1-1; D is ambiguous. The CDR3 length is 13 residues. V lost 3 bases, J lost 1 base, and 6 bases lay in between. As DNA, the CDR3 is TGTGCCAGCAGTTTTACTGAGAACACTGAAGCTTTCTTT. Translation: CASSFTENTEAFF.

The V gene is TRBV28, the J gene TRBJ1-2; D is ambiguous. CDR1 and CDR2 (germline): MDHEN, SYDVKM. This CDR3 contains 13 residues. V dropped 2 bases and J dropped 3 bases, with 7 bases sitting between them. CDR3 DNA sequence: TGTGCCAGCAGTTTACAGATACACTATGGCTACACCTTC. It codes for CASSLQIHYGYTF.

The chain links TRBV4-2 to TRBJ1-2; TRBD1 matches 8 bases. CDR3 length: 13 amino acids. Trimming cost V 5 bases and J 2 bases; bases outside gene matches: 1. The germline CDR1 and CDR2 sequences are LGHNA and YNFKEQ. The CDR3 DNA sequence: TGTGCCAGCAGCAGGACAGGGAACTATGGCTACACCTTC. It encodes CASSRTGNYGYTF.

This rearrangement joins TRBV5-1 to TRBJ2-7; TRBD2 might be the D (5 bases). Germline V lookup: CDR1 SGHRS, CDR2 YFSETQ. Trimming pared 4 bases from V and 0 bases from J, leaving 17 bases between. CDR3 length: 16 amino acids. The CDR3 here is CASSPLFQRTSYEQYF. CDR3 nucleotide sequence: TGCGCCAGCAGCCCCCTGTTTCAGCGGACCTCCTACGAGCAGTACTTC. The full variable domain, with the rest looked up from reference TRBV5-1 and TRBJ2-7, is KAGVTQTPRYLIKTRGQQVTLSCSPISGHRSVSWYQQTPGQGLQFLFEYFSETQRNKGNFPGRFSGRQFSNSRSEMNVSTLELGDSALYLCASSPLFQRTSYEQYFGPGTRLTVT.

This clone was seen only a few times. This sequence joins TRBV5-1 and TRBJ1-6; 9 bases agree with TRBD1. Germline-derived CDR1 and CDR2 are SGHRS and YFSETQ. V shed 0 bases, J shed 11 bases, and the junction held 6 bases outside the gene matches. There are 15 residues in the CDR3. DNA of the CDR3: TGCGCCAGCAGCTTGGGGGACAGGGATCCGCCACCCCTCCACTTT. Its translation: CASSLGDRDPPPLHF.